This paragraph covers one T cell receptor (beta chain) sequence. Source study methods: The authors estimated nucleated cell counts from reference gene primer amplification. Clones were sequenced by immunoSEQ multiplex PCR, and TCRdb holds only the in-frame ones, with some missing. The V and J calls and the clone size are those of that table, but D and trimming were determined from the DNA. The sample lists about 120,000 clones, about 80% occurring once. From germline, CDR1 is SGHNT and CDR2 YYREEE (reference sequence). This CDR3 region has 15 residues. The J segment lost 1 base and the V segment lost 4 bases, leaving 6 bases of the junction unmatched. This record comes from a study of blood T cell repertoires in COVID-19. In the study overall: Both acute and convalescent COVID-19 samples were obtained from the United States, Italy and Spain. Sources were T cells, B-cell-depleted T cells, or PBMCs; the material itself was cDNA or gDNA.

This clonotype originated in a woman at least 80 years old with active or convalescent COVID-19. The genes are TRBV5-4 and TRBJ2-3, with 7 bases that match TRBD2. Sequenced sample: peripheral blood. The CDR3, as DNA: TGTGCCAGCAGCCCGCGGGAGAGCGGCACAGATACGCAGTATTTT. Translating gives CASSPRESGTDTQYF.